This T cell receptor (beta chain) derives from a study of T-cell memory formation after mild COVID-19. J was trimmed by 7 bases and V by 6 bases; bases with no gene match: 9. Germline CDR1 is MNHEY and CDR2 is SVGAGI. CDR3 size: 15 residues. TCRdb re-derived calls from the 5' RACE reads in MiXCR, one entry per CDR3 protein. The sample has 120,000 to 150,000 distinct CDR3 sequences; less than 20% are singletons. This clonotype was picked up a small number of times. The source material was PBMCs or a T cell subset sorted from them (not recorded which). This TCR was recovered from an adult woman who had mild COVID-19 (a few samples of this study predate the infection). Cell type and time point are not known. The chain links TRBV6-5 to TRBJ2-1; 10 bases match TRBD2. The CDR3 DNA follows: TGTGCCAGCAGGGATCTAGCGGGAGTTGTAAATGAGCAGTTCTTC. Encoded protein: CASRDLAGVVNEQFF.